A single sample gave rise to the 18 T cell receptor beta chains below, sequenced in a study of blood T cell repertoires in COVID-19. Here immunoSEQ multiplex PCR was the method, and the copy in TCRdb shows in-frame clones only, minus some. This table holds 150,000 or so clones, about 80% found once. Sequenced sample: PBMCs or T cells enriched from blood (not recorded which). These receptors all come from a woman aged 55-75 years who had recovered from COVID-19.

V usage is TRBV5-4 and J usage is TRBJ2-7; D not certain. The CDR3 loop spans 13 amino acids. The germline V gene has CDR1 SGHNT and CDR2 YYREEE (reference sequence). Trimming removed 2 bases at V and 6 bases at J, with 12 bases between. DNA of the CDR3: TGTGCCAGCAGCTTCCCCTTTACTACCGAGCAGTACTTC. Its protein product is CASSFPFTTEQYF.

This clone turned up a few times. V and J are TRBV19 and TRBJ2-3; TRBD2 matches at 10 bases. CDR1 LNHDA and CDR2 SQIVND come from the germline V gene (reference sequence). The V and J ends lost 4 bases and 0 bases, in that order; junction bases with no gene match: 7. The CDR3 contains 17 residues. DNA for the CDR3: TGTGCCAGTAGTACCCTAGCGGGGGACCCTAGCACAGATACGCAGTATTTT. Its translation: CASSTLAGDPSTDTQYF.

This clone was picked up a small number of times. V gene TRBV3-1 (or the pseudogene TRBV3-2) combines with J gene TRBJ1-2; D is ambiguous. Germline V gives CDR1 LGHDT, CDR2 YNNKEL (reference sequence). The CDR3 totals 17 residues. V lost 1 base, J lost 2 bases, and 17 bases lay in between. CDR3 in DNA: TGTGCCAGCAGCCAAGGAATAGGAAACAGCGGGAACTATGGCTACACCTTC. Translated: CASSQGIGNSGNYGYTF.

The chain links TRBV21-1 to TRBJ1-2; the table assigns TRBD1, which was not confirmed against the DNA. TRBV21-1 is assigned pseudogene status. The CDR3 has 14 amino acids. The CDR3 bases are TGTGCCAGCAGCAAATGGCAGGATTGGCATGGCTACACCTTC. Its protein product is CASSKWQDWHGYTF.

V usage is TRBV12-5 and J usage is TRBJ1-2; D remains unclear. The V gene lost 7 bases and the J gene lost 0 bases, with 9 bases spanning the gap. Germline values: CDR1 LGHNT, CDR2 FRNRAP. The length of the CDR3 is 13 residues. The CDR3 loop is CASALEANYGYTF. The CDR3 DNA follows: TGTGCTAGTGCTCTCGAGGCTAACTATGGCTACACCTTC.

This clone has only a few counts. The chain is built from TRBV2 and TRBJ1-6, with D possibly TRBD1 on 5 matching bases. The V gene lost 11 bases and the J gene lost 9 bases, with 17 bases spanning the gap. The V gene's germline CDR1 is SNHLY and CDR2 FYNNEI. This CDR3 is built from 13 residues. In DNA form, the CDR3 reads TGTGCCGGTCGAGGGGTGGGAGGTTCACCCCTCCACTTT. Protein: CAGRGVGGSPLHF.

V is TRBV7-9 and J is TRBJ1-3; D call uncertain. Trimming took 0 bases from V and 0 from J, leaving 6 bases between them. The length of the CDR3 is 15 residues. Germline lookup yields CDR1 SEHNR and CDR2 FQNEAQ (reference sequence). The CDR3 nucleotides are TGTGCCAGCAGCTTAGCTTGGGCCTCTGGAAACACCATATATTTT. It encodes CASSLAWASGNTIYF. The full variable domain, completed using reference TRBV7-9 and TRBJ1-3, is DTGVSQNPRHKITKRGQNVTFRCDPISEHNRLYWYRQTLGQGPEFLTYFQNEAQLEKSRLLSDRFSAERPKGSFSTLEIQRTEQGDSAMYLCASSLAWASGNTIYFGEGSWLTVV.

The gene calls are TRBV24-1 and TRBJ2-7; D is uncertain. Per germline, CDR1 KGHDR and CDR2 SFDVKD. Deletions cut 2 bases from V and 0 bases from J, with 4 bases between. The CDR3 totals 13 residues. The CDR3, as DNA: TGTGCCACCAGTGATTACAGCTCCTACGAGCAGTACTTC. Its translation is CATSDYSSYEQYF.

The J gene is TRBJ2-3, the V gene TRBV29-1, with 7 bases aligning to TRBD1. There are 18 residues in the CDR3. Unmatched junction bases numbered 14, after V lost 0 bases and J lost 2 bases. Per the germline V gene, CDR1 is SQVTM and CDR2 is ANQGSEA. CDR3 protein: CSVEEYGRGSVPTDTQYF. CDR3 bases: TGCAGCGTTGAAGAGTATGGCAGGGGGTCTGTGCCCACAGATACGCAGTATTTT.

The gene calls are TRBV30 and TRBJ2-2; TRBD2 is a possible D gene (5 bases). Per germline, CDR1 GTSNPN and CDR2 SVGIG (reference sequence). The CDR3 totals 15 residues. Trimming removed 7 bases from V and 3 bases from J, with 18 bases in between. CDR3 sequence reads: CASRLRGRDTGELFF. CDR3 nucleotide sequence: TGTGCCTCACGCCTTCGAGGGCGGGACACCGGGGAGCTGTTTTTT. The whole variable domain, remainder taken from reference TRBV30 and TRBJ2-2, is SQTIHQWPATLVQPVGSPLSLECTVEGTSNPNLYWYRQAAGRGLQLLFYSVGIGQISSEVPQNLSASRPQDRQFILSSKKLLLSDSGFYLCASRLRGRDTGELFFGEGSRLTVL.

V usage is TRBV3-1 (or the pseudogene TRBV3-2) and J usage is TRBJ2-2, with 15 nucleotides matching TRBD2. CDR1 is LGHDT, CDR2 YNNKEL, per germline (reference sequence). V shed 3 bases and J 4 bases; nucleotides not matched to a gene: 6. The CDR3 has 18 residues. CDR3 in DNA: TGTGCCAGCAGCCACAATGGACTAGCGGGGGGGTCCACCGGGGAGCTGTTTTTT. It encodes CASSHNGLAGGSTGELFF.

The chain links TRBV9 to TRBJ2-5; 11 nucleotides agree with TRBD2. V dropped 4 bases and J dropped 4; count of bases not matched to a gene: 9. CDR1 and CDR2 from the germline V gene are SGDLS and YYNGEE. CDR3 length equals 16 residues. The CDR3 loop is CASSFLSGGAGETQYF. The CDR3 DNA sequence: TGTGCCAGCAGCTTCCTTAGCGGGGGGGCTGGAGAGACCCAGTACTTC.

The V call is TRBV7-8, the J call TRBJ2-7; TRBD1 is a possible D gene (6 bases). The CDR3 has 15 residues. Between the trimmed V and J ends, which lost 1 base and 1 base, there was a span of 11 bases. The germline V gene has CDR1 SGHVS and CDR2 FQNEAQ. The CDR3 reads CASSLGVQGSYEQYF. The CDR3 DNA sequence: TGTGCCAGCAGCTTAGGGGTGCAGGGGTCCTACGAGCAGTACTTC.

CDR3 DNA: TGCGCCAGCAGCAGGACTCCGGGACAGGGGGATTCACCCCTCCACTTT. Its protein product is CASSRTPGQGDSPLHF. The chain recombines TRBV5-1 with TRBJ1-6, with TRBD1 matching 11 bases. The CDR3 has 16 amino acids. Germline CDR1 is SGHRS and CDR2 is YFSETQ. V dropped 4 bases and J dropped 8; count of bases not matched to a gene: 8.

The chain recombines TRBV19 with TRBJ1-4; D is perhaps TRBD1 (5 bases). This CDR3 is 12 amino acids long. Germline V lookup: CDR1 LNHDA, CDR2 SQIVND (reference sequence). V was pared by 7 bases and J by 8 bases, with 11 bases between. The CDR3 nucleotides read TGTGCCAGTAAAGGGGTGGGGGAAAAACTGTTTTTT. It is translated as CASKGVGEKLFF.

The chain links TRBV10-2 to TRBJ1-6, with 7 bases lining up with TRBD1. In germline, CDR1 is WSHSY, CDR2 SAAADI. The CDR3 has 15 residues. V lost 4 bases and J lost 3; bases outside the gene matches: 3. CDR3: CASSAQGDYNSPLHF. Here the CDR3 DNA reads TGCGCCAGCAGTGCCCAGGGGGACTATAATTCACCCCTCCACTTT.

This rearrangement joins TRBV6-5 to TRBJ2-5, with a tentative D call TRBD1 (6 bases). This CDR3 is 15 amino acids long. CDR1 is MNHEY and CDR2 is SVGAGI in the germline V gene. V shed 6 bases and J shed 5 bases, with 19 bases lying between them. The CDR3 DNA reads as TGTGCCAGCAGGGGCCCAGGGGCCATTGGCGAGACCCAGTACTTC. Encoded protein: CASRGPGAIGETQYF.

The CDR3 nucleotides read TGTGCCAGCAGCTTGCGGGACAGGGGGCCGATTGAGCAGTACTTC. Its translation is CASSLRDRGPIEQYF. This chain connects TRBV7-9 to TRBJ2-7, with 12 bases matching TRBD1. With V trimmed by 3 bases and J by 7 bases, 7 bases remained unmatched. CDR3 length equals 15 residues. The germline V gene has CDR1 SEHNR and CDR2 FQNEAQ (reference sequence).